This is a list of T cell receptor beta chains from one sample in a study. TCRdb called the reads again in MiXCR, with one record for every CDR3 protein. The profile shows roughly 910 distinct CDR3 sequences, around 25% of them singletons. The sample taken for sequencing was CD8+ T cells (not recorded whether cultured). The receptors were gathered from a male donor. CDR3s include the opening cysteine and the closing phenylalanine or tryptophan. The order of the fields is J gene, V gene, CDR3 protein.

J gene: TRBJ2-1
V gene: TRBV4-1
CDR3 protein: CTSSQDAQGVSKRFF

J gene: TRBJ2-2
V gene: TRBV27
CDR3 protein: CATIPSVGQETGELFF

J gene: TRBJ1-2
V gene: TRBV28
CDR3 protein: CASSFIDLSGAGGHTF

J gene: TRBJ2-1
V gene: TRBV20-1
CDR3 protein: CSARGGIESNEQFF

J gene: TRBJ2-1
V gene: TRBV9
CDR3 protein: CASSAQLAPSYNEQFF

J gene: TRBJ2-2
V gene: TRBV7-6
CDR3 protein: CASSLVPSGPGELFF

J gene: TRBJ2-7
V gene: TRBV27
CDR3 protein: CASSTNSYSRHEQYF

J gene: TRBJ2-5
V gene: TRBV20-1
CDR3 protein: CSARDHCGVSVGETQYF

J gene: TRBJ2-7
V gene: TRBV6-6
CDR3 protein: CASSYTWDEQYF

J gene: TRBJ2-2
V gene: TRBV19
CDR3 protein: CASSIGKSWELFF

J gene: TRBJ2-3
V gene: TRBV6-1
CDR3 protein: CASSEGGTGYTDTQYF

J gene: TRBJ2-3
V gene: TRBV12-3/TRBV12-4
CDR3 protein: CASSPRGMRADGTDTQYF

J gene: TRBJ1-1
V gene: TRBV20-1
CDR3 protein: CSARGHARSGIEAFF

J gene: TRBJ1-6
V gene: TRBV3-1
CDR3 protein: CASSVTAGGPFLLYNSPLHF

J gene: TRBJ2-4
V gene: TRBV5-1
CDR3 protein: CASNFTSDIQHF

J gene: TRBJ1-1
V gene: TRBV11-2
CDR3 protein: CASSSNGGLCDTEAFF

J gene: TRBJ2-1
V gene: TRBV20-1
CDR3 protein: CSARDPSGTSNEQFF

J gene: TRBJ2-3
V gene: TRBV30
CDR3 protein: CAWSGEGDPTDTQYF

J gene: TRBJ2-3
V gene: TRBV7-8
CDR3 protein: CASSPPGEGSTDTQYF

J gene: TRBJ2-1
V gene: TRBV5-6
CDR3 protein: CASSLTATSGFYNEQFF

J gene: TRBJ2-7
V gene: TRBV6-2/TRBV6-3
CDR3 protein: CASSEPIVTLGFCEQYF

J gene: TRBJ2-7
V gene: TRBV7-3
CDR3 protein: CASSSDSSYEQYF

J gene: TRBJ1-6
V gene: TRBV28
CDR3 protein: CASRPGELLLHF

J gene: TRBJ2-1
V gene: TRBV25-1
CDR3 protein: CASSEVNEQFF

J gene: TRBJ2-3
V gene: TRBV6-4
CDR3 protein: CASSTRGESTDTQYF

J gene: TRBJ2-1
V gene: TRBV11-2
CDR3 protein: CASNLGGPVDEQFF

J gene: TRBJ2-7
V gene: TRBV7-2
CDR3 protein: CASSLGPLEQYF

J gene: TRBJ2-2
V gene: TRBV12-3/TRBV12-4
CDR3 protein: CASSLAANTGELFF

J gene: TRBJ1-1
V gene: TRBV7-9
CDR3 protein: CASSLFSTVPIIVRTEGNTEAFF

J gene: TRBJ1-2
V gene: TRBV7-2
CDR3 protein: CASSPPGAANYGYTF

J gene: TRBJ1-4
V gene: TRBV12-3/TRBV12-4
CDR3 protein: CASSLLLGQGTNEKLFF

J gene: TRBJ2-5
V gene: TRBV7-3
CDR3 protein: CASSKGTGGLQETQCF

J gene: TRBJ2-7
V gene: TRBV2
CDR3 protein: CASRSGTGGYEQYF

J gene: TRBJ2-7
V gene: TRBV6-6
CDR3 protein: CASRLLAGPSYEQYF

J gene: TRBJ2-1
V gene: TRBV7-9
CDR3 protein: CTSSPRYNTYNEQFF

J gene: TRBJ1-4
V gene: TRBV11-2
CDR3 protein: CASSPTGARGPNEKLFF

J gene: TRBJ2-5
V gene: TRBV18
CDR3 protein: CASSPPQDNREETQYF

J gene: TRBJ2-2
V gene: TRBV12-3/TRBV12-4
CDR3 protein: CASSPEETGELFF

J gene: TRBJ1-1
V gene: TRBV6-5
CDR3 protein: CASSYGTGFEAFF

J gene: TRBJ2-1
V gene: TRBV7-8
CDR3 protein: CASSSPWTDSYNEQFF

J gene: TRBJ2-5
V gene: TRBV20-1
CDR3 protein: CSAREVDAPGTQYF

J gene: TRBJ1-2
V gene: TRBV18
CDR3 protein: CASSPSVSVQHRSYGYTF

J gene: TRBJ1-5
V gene: TRBV20-1
CDR3 protein: CSARDLSSNQPQHF

J gene: TRBJ2-1
V gene: TRBV7-3
CDR3 protein: CASSLKILTVGRYNEQFF

J gene: TRBJ2-7
V gene: TRBV29-1
CDR3 protein: CSVEGDGTYEQYF

J gene: TRBJ2-7
V gene: TRBV20-1
CDR3 protein: CSARGTGTGSEQYF